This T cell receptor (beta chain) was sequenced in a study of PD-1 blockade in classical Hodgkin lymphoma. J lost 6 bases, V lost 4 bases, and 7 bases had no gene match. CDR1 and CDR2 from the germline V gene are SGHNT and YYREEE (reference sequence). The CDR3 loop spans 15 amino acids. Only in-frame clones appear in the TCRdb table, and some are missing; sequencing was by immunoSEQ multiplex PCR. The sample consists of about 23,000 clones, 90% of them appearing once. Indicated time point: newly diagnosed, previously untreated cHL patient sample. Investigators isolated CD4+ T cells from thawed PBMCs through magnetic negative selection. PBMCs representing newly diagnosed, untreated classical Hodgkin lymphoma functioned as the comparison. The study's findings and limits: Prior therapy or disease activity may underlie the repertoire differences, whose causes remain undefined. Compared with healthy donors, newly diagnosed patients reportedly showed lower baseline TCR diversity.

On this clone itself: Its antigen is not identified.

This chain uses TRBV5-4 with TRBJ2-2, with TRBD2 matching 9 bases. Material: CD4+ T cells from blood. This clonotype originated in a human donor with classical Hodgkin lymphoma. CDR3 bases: TGTGCCAGCAGCCTTAAGGGACTAGCCGCCGGGGAGCTGTTTTTT. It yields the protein CASSLKGLAAGELFF.